These 31 T cell receptor beta chains were sequenced from one sample in a study of vaccination effects on CD4 cells after COVID-19. Antigen-specific CD4+ T cells expanded by the ViraFEST assay with viral peptide pools were then sequenced. Culturing for ten to eleven days preceded CD4+ T cell isolation. Two-dose vaccination with either BNT162b2 or mRNA-1273 was given to the participants. These receptors' targets are unknown. Produced via immunoSEQ multiplex PCR; TCRdb's table is partial and in-frame only. Here the sample spans approximately 26,000 clones, around 79% being singletons. Sequencing used CD4+ T cells from PBMCs cultured with HCoV-NL63 spike peptides, obtained after COVID-19 vaccination. The receptor set was obtained from a human donor who received a COVID-19 vaccine.

The DNA for the CDR3 is TGTGCCTGGTCGGGCAGCTCCTATGGCTACACCTTC. Its protein is CAWSGSSYGYTF. The chain has TRBV30 and TRBJ1-2; no reliable D call. V lost 5 bases to trimming and J lost 4 bases, with 11 bases between them. The germline CDR1 and CDR2 sequences are GTSNPN and SVGIG (reference sequence). This CDR3 comprises 12 residues.

This sequence joins TRBV7-9 and TRBJ2-1; the D gene is possibly TRBD2 (6 bases). Deletions cut 2 bases from V and 4 bases from J, with 9 bases between. The germline CDR1 and CDR2 sequences are SEHNR and FQNEAQ (reference sequence). This CDR3 region has 14 residues. The CDR3 protein is CASSLMGLYNEQFF. DNA for the CDR3: TGTGCCAGCAGCTTAATGGGACTTTACAATGAGCAGTTCTTC.

V and J are TRBV7-9 and TRBJ1-3; unclear D gene. Germline V gene data show CDR1 as SEHNR and CDR2 as FQNEAQ (reference sequence). There are 16 residues in the CDR3. Trimming shortened V by 2 bases and J by 0 bases, and 11 bases separated the two germline ends. The CDR3, as DNA: TGTGCCAGCAGCTTAATTCGTCGACTCTCTGGAAACACCATATATTTT. Its translation: CASSLIRRLSGNTIYF.

V is TRBV24-1 and J is TRBJ1-5, with 7 nucleotides matching TRBD1. V shed 12 bases and J 3 bases; nucleotides not matched to a gene: 13. CDR1 is KGHDR and CDR2 is SFDVKD in the germline V gene. The CDR3 is 15 residues long. CDR3 in amino acids: CAAPPTDRFNQPQHF. CDR3 bases: TGTGCCGCGCCACCTACGGACAGGTTCAATCAGCCCCAGCATTTT.

The chain carries TRBV7-9 and TRBJ1-1; no reliable D call. Trimming shortened V by 1 base and J by 3 bases, and 6 bases separated the two germline ends. The CDR3 is 13 amino acids. In germline, CDR1 is SEHNR, CDR2 FQNEAQ (reference sequence). CDR3 sequence reads: CASSLGPDTEAFF. DNA for the CDR3: TGTGCCAGCAGCTTAGGACCAGACACTGAAGCTTTCTTT.

This CDR3 is CASSPQGATEAFF. DNA of the CDR3: TGTGCCAGCTCACCACAGGGTGCCACTGAAGCTTTCTTT. The chain uses TRBV18 and TRBJ1-1; D gene uncertain. This CDR3 spans 13 amino acids. Trimming took 1 base from V and 4 from J, leaving 7 bases between them. The V gene's germline CDR1 is KGHSH and CDR2 LQKENI. The variable domain in full, with the rest retrieved from reference TRBV18 and TRBJ1-1, is NAGVMQNPRHLVRRRGQEARLRCSPMKGHSHVYWYRQLPEEGLKFMVYLQKENIIDESGMPKERFSAEFPKEGPSILRIQQVVRGDSAAYFCASSPQGATEAFFGQGTRLTVV.

J is TRBJ2-7 and V is TRBV19, with 8 nucleotides matching TRBD2. In germline, CDR1 is LNHDA, CDR2 SQIVND (reference sequence). The CDR3 totals 13 residues. Trimming cost V 5 bases and J 2 bases; bases outside gene matches: 2. CDR3 DNA sequence: TGTGCCAGTAGTGCGGGGGGCCCCTACGAGCAGTACTTC. Protein sequence: CASSAGGPYEQYF.

This rearrangement joins TRBV30 to TRBJ2-7; D remains ambiguous. The CDR3 runs 12 residues. The V and J ends lost 4 bases and 13 bases respectively, with 20 bases between them. From germline, CDR1 is GTSNPN and CDR2 SVGIG (reference sequence). The CDR3 region has the DNA TGTGCCTGGACCCCCACTGGGAAGGTTAAATACTTC. This encodes CAWTPTGKVKYF. Filled out from reference TRBV30 and TRBJ2-7, the complete variable domain reads SQTIHQWPATLVQPVGSPLSLECTVEGTSNPNLYWYRQAAGRGLQLLFYSVGIGQISSEVPQNLSASRPQDRQFILSSKKLLLSDSGFYLCAWTPTGKVKYFGPGTRLTVT.

V is TRBV6-5 and J is TRBJ1-2; 7 nucleotides line up with TRBD1. This CDR3 region has 13 residues. V dropped 6 bases and J dropped 6; count of bases not matched to a gene: 7. Germline V gene sequence: CDR1 MNHEY, CDR2 SVGAGI. CDR3 bases: TGTGCCAGCAGACCCGGACAGGTGGATGGCTACACCTTC. Translation: CASRPGQVDGYTF.

J is TRBJ2-5 and V is TRBV3-1 (or the pseudogene TRBV3-2); no reliable D call. There are 13 residues in the CDR3. Trimming took off 2 bases at V and 5 bases at J, with 9 bases between the two ends. The germline V gene encodes CDR1 LGHDT and CDR2 YNNKEL (reference sequence). This chain's CDR3 is CASSQNERETQYF. The CDR3 coding sequence is TGTGCCAGCAGCCAAAACGAACGGGAGACCCAGTACTTC.

The chain employs TRBV27 and TRBJ2-3; no firm D call. Trimming stripped 6 bases from V and 2 bases from J, with 15 bases between. Per the germline V gene, CDR1 is MNHEY and CDR2 is SMNVEV (reference sequence). This CDR3 spans 15 amino acids. The CDR3 is CASRTVLHYTDTQYF. The CDR3 DNA reads as TGTGCCAGCAGGACGGTGCTGCACTACACAGATACGCAGTATTTT.

The DNA for the CDR3 is TGTGCCAGCAGTGCAGGGGGTCCCTACGAGCAGTACTTC. It translates to CASSAGGPYEQYF. This rearrangement joins TRBV2 to TRBJ2-7, with TRBD1 identical over 7 bases. There are 13 residues in the CDR3. CDR1 SNHLY and CDR2 FYNNEI come from the germline V gene. V dropped 4 bases and J dropped 2; count of bases not matched to a gene: 2.

The chain uses TRBV21-1 and TRBJ1-4; TRBD1 is the table's D call and was not checked against the DNA. TRBV21-1 is recorded as a pseudogene. The CDR3 length is 15 residues. The CDR3 protein is CASSAKDRAWEKLFF. In DNA, the CDR3 is TGTGCCAGCAGCGCCAAGGACAGGGCTTGGGAAAAACTGTTTTTT.

V and J are TRBV2 and TRBJ1-5; D remains unclear. Between the trimmed V and J ends, which lost 3 bases and 5 bases, there was a span of 5 bases. This CDR3 has 12 residues. Germline V gene lookup returns CDR1 SNHLY and CDR2 FYNNEI. Here the CDR3 DNA reads TGTGCCAGCAGTGATGGATATCAGCCCCAGCATTTT. Translating gives CASSDGYQPQHF. Full variable domain (remainder filled in from reference TRBV2 and TRBJ1-5): EPEVTQTPSHQVTQMGQEVILRCVPISNHLYFYWYRQILGQKVEFLVSFYNNEISEKSEIFDDQFSVERPDGSNFTLKIRSTKLEDSAMYFCASSDGYQPQHFGDGTRLSIL.

The CDR3 protein is CASSTWEPNQPQHF. The CDR3 DNA reads as TGTGCCAGTAGTACTTGGGAGCCCAATCAGCCCCAGCATTTT. This chain connects TRBV19 to TRBJ1-5, with unresolved D. The germline gives CDR1 LNHDA, CDR2 SQIVND (reference sequence). Trimming stripped 4 bases from V and 3 bases from J, with 10 bases between. The CDR3 runs 14 residues.

The chain employs TRBV29-1 and TRBJ1-5; no definite D call. Germline V lookup: CDR1 SQVTM, CDR2 ANQGSEA. This CDR3 contains 13 residues. Trimming removed 4 bases at V and 0 bases at J, with 7 bases between. For the CDR3, the DNA is TGCAGCGTTGTTGCCAATAGCAATCAGCCCCAGCATTTT. Residues: CSVVANSNQPQHF.

Points on this clone: Sequence at one end of the junction differs from germline and may be a read error. The V and J genes are TRBV6-2 or TRBV6-3 and TRBJ1-6, with D uncertain. The CDR3 loop spans 13 amino acids. Germline loops: CDR1 MNHEY, CDR2 SVGEGT. CDR3 loop: CASSYPYNSPLHF. In DNA, the CDR3 is TGTGCCAGCAGTTACCCCTACAATTCACCCCTCCACTTT.

The chain uses TRBV6-5 and TRBJ1-2; the D gene is possibly TRBD1 (5 bases). The V gene lost 4 bases and the J gene lost 7 bases, with 13 bases spanning the gap. Germline V gene sequence: CDR1 MNHEY, CDR2 SVGAGI. The CDR3 loop spans 13 amino acids. As DNA, the CDR3 is TGTGCCAGCAGTTCACCCCGGGGGATTGGCTACACCTTC. This translates into CASSSPRGIGYTF.

V gene TRBV19 combines with J gene TRBJ1-2; D not certain. CDR3 length: 15 residues. V lost 9 bases and J 4 bases, leaving 21 bases between the germline ends. In germline, CDR1 is LNHDA, CDR2 SQIVND (reference sequence). Here the CDR3 DNA reads TGTGCCAGCATAACCGGAGGCAGTCTCCTCTATGGCTACACCTTC. This sequence encodes CASITGGSLLYGYTF.

CDR3 in DNA: TGTGCCAGCACCCCCTTGGCGACAACGAACTACAATGAGCAGTTCTTC. Translated: CASTPLATTNYNEQFF. J is TRBJ2-1 and V is TRBV7-9; D not resolved. Germline CDR1 SEHNR, CDR2 FQNEAQ (reference sequence). Between the trimmed V and J ends, which lost 7 bases and 3 bases, there was a span of 19 bases. The CDR3 covers 16 residues.

V gene TRBV6-5 combines with J gene TRBJ2-7; the match to TRBD2 covers 8 bases. The V segment lost 2 bases and the J segment 2 bases; nucleotides outside the gene matches: 5. This CDR3 has 15 residues. Germline loops: CDR1 MNHEY, CDR2 SVGAGI. CDR3 sequence reads: CASSYSGLAAYEQYF. In nucleotides, the CDR3 is TGTGCCAGCAGTTACAGTGGACTAGCAGCCTACGAGCAGTACTTC.

In this sample, this clone turned up a few times. CDR3 loop: CASSQVGTGINSPLHF. CDR3 in DNA: TGCGCCAGCAGCCAAGTTGGGACAGGGATTAATTCACCCCTCCACTTT. The rearrangement joins TRBV4-1 to TRBJ1-6; TRBD1 matches at 9 bases. Looked up from germline, CDR1 is MGHRA and CDR2 is YSYEKL. This CDR3 contains 16 residues. V trimming: 1 base; J trimming: 6 bases; junction bases outside the gene matches: 4.

The V call is TRBV20-1, the J call TRBJ2-5, with D perhaps TRBD2 (7 bases). The CDR3 contains 13 residues. The V gene lost 3 bases and the J gene lost 4 bases, with 12 bases spanning the gap. Germline CDR1 and CDR2: DFQATT and SNEGSKA (reference sequence). The CDR3 sequence is CSASAGARETQYF. The CDR3 nucleotides read TGCAGTGCTAGTGCGGGGGCCCGAGAGACCCAGTACTTC.

This sequence joins TRBV18 and TRBJ2-2, with D unresolved. This CDR3 has 14 residues. Trimming removed 3 bases at V and 1 base at J, with 6 bases between. Germline CDR1 KGHSH, CDR2 LQKENI. The CDR3 region is CASSPIGNTGELFF. CDR3 bases: TGTGCCAGCTCACCCATCGGGAACACCGGGGAGCTGTTTTTT. Together with reference TRBV18 and TRBJ2-2, the CDR3 gives the full variable domain: NAGVMQNPRHLVRRRGQEARLRCSPMKGHSHVYWYRQLPEEGLKFMVYLQKENIIDESGMPKERFSAEFPKEGPSILRIQQVVRGDSAAYFCASSPIGNTGELFFGEGSRLTVL.

The chain is built from TRBV5-5 and TRBJ1-2, with D unclear. The germline gives CDR1 SGHKS, CDR2 YYEKEE (reference sequence). With 2 bases removed from V and 1 base from J, the gap between germline ends came to 24 bases. This CDR3 has 19 amino acids. For the CDR3, the DNA is TGTGCCAGCAGCTTTTACACTGAGTCGCCGATTAAGCTTAACTATGGCTACACCTTC. Residues: CASSFYTESPIKLNYGYTF.

This clone was seen only a few times. CDR3: CSASSGIYNEQFF. CDR3 DNA sequence: TGCAGTGCCAGTAGCGGAATTTACAATGAGCAGTTCTTC. This sequence joins TRBV20-1 and TRBJ2-1, with D possibly TRBD2 on 6 matching bases. Germline lookup yields CDR1 DFQATT and CDR2 SNEGSKA (reference sequence). The length of the CDR3 is 13 residues. V lost 6 bases to trimming and J lost 4 bases, with 13 bases between them.

The CDR3: CASSLRTGLTEAFF. CDR3 DNA: TGTGCCAGCAGTTTAAGGACAGGGTTGACTGAAGCTTTCTTT. The rearrangement uses TRBV6-5 and TRBJ1-1, with 8 bases that match TRBD1. There are 14 residues in the CDR3. J lost 5 bases, V lost 4 bases, and 6 bases had no gene match. CDR1 MNHEY and CDR2 SVGAGI come from the germline V gene.

J is TRBJ2-7 and V is TRBV7-9; D is ambiguous. The CDR3 has 18 amino acids. V lost 4 bases and J lost 0, with 22 bases in between. Germline-derived CDR1 and CDR2 are SEHNR and FQNEAQ (reference sequence). DNA of the CDR3: TGTGCCAGCAGCTACCCCACGGACGGCAACTCCAGCTCCTACGAGCAGTACTTC. Translation gives CASSYPTDGNSSSYEQYF.

This chain joins TRBV29-1 and TRBJ2-7; the match to TRBD2 covers 9 bases. The junction had 3 bases not matched to a gene; V was cut back by 6 bases and J by 0 bases. This CDR3 is 13 amino acids long. Germline V gives CDR1 SQVTM, CDR2 ANQGSEA. CDR3 amino acids: CSVRLAVSYEQYF. For the CDR3, the DNA is TGCAGCGTGCGACTAGCGGTCTCCTACGAGCAGTACTTC.

This clone was seen a handful of times. The chain recombines TRBV12-3 or TRBV12-4 with TRBJ1-2; TRBD1 matches 7 bases. The CDR3 contains 13 residues. Trimming took 5 bases from V and 7 from J; bases not matched to a gene: 7. The CDR3 sequence: CASSADRAGGYTF. In DNA form, the CDR3 reads TGTGCCAGCAGTGCCGACAGGGCCGGTGGCTACACCTTC.

This clone was counted once. This chain uses TRBV5-1 with TRBJ2-5; 7 bases are a match to TRBD1. Trimming removed 4 bases from V and 5 bases from J; junction bases left unmatched: 11. The CDR3 is made up of 15 amino acids. Germline CDR1 reads SGHRS; CDR2 reads YFSETQ. CDR3 in DNA: TGCGCCAGCAGCCTTGACAGGGCCCGGGGTGAGACCCAGTACTTC. Translation gives CASSLDRARGETQYF.